The sequence of this T cell receptor (beta chain) was determined in a study of blood T cell repertoires in COVID-19. TCRdb's copy holds only in-frame clones and misses some; the assay was immunoSEQ multiplex PCR. The table has 340,000 or so clones, 80% to 90% seen once. Clinical history reported by participants formed the basis on which cohorts were assigned. V was pared by 5 bases and J by 4 bases, with 3 bases between. The CDR3 is 11 residues long. Germline values: CDR1 MDHEN, CDR2 SYDVKM. J is TRBJ2-1 and V is TRBV28; no reliable D call. The sequence was collected from a woman between 40 and 55 years old with acute COVID-19. Sequencing was carried out using PBMCs or T cells enriched from blood (not recorded which). The CDR3 loop is CASSLYNEQFF. The CDR3 bases are TGTGCCAGCAGTCTATACAATGAGCAGTTCTTC.